The text below deals with one T cell receptor (beta chain). What it binds is not known. The isolated RNA, all of it, was reverse transcribed, so expressed TCRB transcripts were what got sequenced. Sequencing was performed with immunoSEQ multiplex PCR; in TCRdb, only in-frame clones are kept and a portion is missing. The sample has 250,000 or so clones, roughly 22% seen once; the top ten hold 0.028%. This CDR3 spans 14 amino acids. CDR1 SGHAT and CDR2 FQNNGV come from the germline V gene. The V segment lost 5 bases and the J segment 5 bases; nucleotides outside the gene matches: 5. This record belongs to a study of beta chain features in type 1 diabetes. Broader study findings: For patients, the naive, central memory and Treg TCRB repertoires appeared more alike than for healthy donors. Across all four CD4+ subsets, people with type 1 diabetes showed modestly shorter TCRB CDR3s.

This sequence originates from a woman in her thirties or forties with type 1 diabetes. This rearrangement joins TRBV11-2 to TRBJ2-3, with 9 bases fitting TRBD2. Input material: naive CD4+ T cells from blood. CDR3 protein: CASSLSGRLDTQYF. The CDR3 DNA sequence: TGTGCCAGCAGCCTTAGCGGGAGATTAGATACGCAGTATTTT. The full variable domain, completed using reference TRBV11-2 and TRBJ2-3, is EAGVAQSPRYKIIEKRQSVAFWCNPISGHATLYWYQQILGQGPKLLIQFQNNGVVDDSQLPKDRFSAERLKGVDSTLKIQPAKLEDSAVYLCASSLSGRLDTQYFGPGTRLTVL.